The T cell receptor beta chain under discussion was sequenced for a study of identical twins. Note on this clonotype: Its antigen is not known.

Study results and caveats: Low generation-probability sequences were in excess among twin-shared out-of-frame alpha sequences. Potential partial confounding of zero-insertion analyses by invariant MAIT and iNKT cells was noted.

Template switching created a universal primer site, and the cDNA included unique molecular identifiers. TCRdb fed the 5' RACE reads into MiXCR, producing one record per CDR3 protein. Among 1.5 million to 2 million distinct CDR3 sequences listed, around 29% were seen once. Healthy Caucasian donors formed the entire cohort. The origin of this receptor is a newborn girl in good health. Sequencing was carried out using cord blood.

CDR3 sequence reads: CAWSHDRGQPQHF. CDR3 DNA sequence: TGTGCCTGGAGCCATGACAGGGGTCAGCCCCAGCATTTT. The chain joins TRBV30 to TRBJ1-5; TRBD1 aligns across 8 bases. The J segment lost 6 bases and the V segment lost 3 bases, leaving 4 bases of the junction unmatched. From germline, CDR1 is GTSNPN and CDR2 SVGIG (reference sequence). The CDR3 spans 13 residues.